This T cell receptor beta chain stems from a study of shared clonotypes between healthy human individuals. Study-wide results and caveats: Limitation of the genetic and exposure-history diversity represented came from the few donors. Larger estimated richness was generally recorded for naive subsets relative to memory subsets.

For this clone: Its antigen is not known.

The germline V and J ends were trimmed by 4 bases and 4 bases, with 23 bases remaining between them. The CDR3 runs 17 residues. CDR1 is MGHDK, CDR2 SYGVNS, per germline. CD4+ cell separation produced CD45RA+ naive and CD45RA-negative memory subsets. The repertoire was sequenced with immunoSEQ multiplex PCR; TCRdb's copy has only in-frame clones and lacks some. The table shows 550,000 to 800,000 clones, with about 74% occurring only once. This chain connects TRBV25-1 to TRBJ2-7; the D gene could be TRBD1 or TRBD2 (5 bases each). Sequences were obtained from memory CD4+ T cells sorted from blood. Subset specified: CD45RA-negative fraction. The sequence was collected from a woman aged 30 to 39 in good health. The CDR3 here is CASSGTWDQNDLYEQYF. The CDR3 DNA reads TGTGCCAGCAGTGGTACCTGGGACCAAAATGACCTGTACGAGCAGTACTTC.